A single TCR beta chain is shown here with its context. Its matching antigen is unknown. Germline CDR1 and CDR2: LNHDA and SQIVND (reference sequence). The CDR3 has 15 amino acids. V lost 8 bases, J lost 2 bases, and 5 bases stayed unmatched. This table comes from immunoSEQ multiplex PCR, and its TCRdb copy is limited to in-frame clones, with some not included. The profile shows about 30,000 clones, 85% to 95% of them singletons. The data are from a study of circulating and synovial CD4+ cells in juvenile arthritis. Whole-study results and caveats: The pathogenic-like versus bulk T cell difference escaped Vbeta family analysis. These repertoires were less diverse than bulk blood CD4 repertoires. Measured synovium overlap likely understates the true shared repertoire. Bulk blood CD4 samples held at least an order of magnitude more or fewer genomes than CPL.

The chain uses TRBV19 and TRBJ2-5; TRBD2 matches 13 bases. This sequence originates from a human donor with juvenile idiopathic arthritis. Sample: CD4+ T cells from blood. The CDR3 spells CASGRTSGGQETQYF. The CDR3 DNA is TGTGCCAGTGGCAGGACTAGCGGGGGACAAGAGACCCAGTACTTC. The variable domain in full, with the rest retrieved from reference TRBV19 and TRBJ2-5, is DGGITQSPKYLFRKEGQNVTLSCEQNLNHDAMYWYRQDPGQGLRLIYYSQIVNDFQKGDIAEGYSVSREKKESFPLTVTSAQKNPTAFYLCASGRTSGGQETQYFGPGTRLLVL.